The entry that follows covers one T cell receptor (beta chain) sequence. The antigen is unknown. Trimming cost V 0 bases and J 0 bases, with 11 bases left between them. Germline V gives CDR1 LGHDT, CDR2 YNNKEL (reference sequence). This CDR3 has 16 amino acids. The table came from immunoSEQ multiplex PCR; TCRdb's copy has only in-frame clones and leaves some out. The sample lists about 120,000 clones; about 90% were seen once. The sample belongs to a study of T cell responses to AZD1222 COVID-19 vaccine. General study points: Only a handful of individuals given AZD1222 were seropositive at baseline.

V gene TRBV3-1 (or the pseudogene TRBV3-2) combines with J gene TRBJ1-1; D is unclear. This clonotype was sampled from an adult in good health. The sequencing used peripheral blood, collected on day 0 of AZD1222 vaccination. The CDR3 coding sequence is TGTGCCAGCAGCCAAGATCTGGGCAGACTGAACACTGAAGCTTTCTTT. Amino acid sequence: CASSQDLGRLNTEAFF.